This T cell receptor beta chain was captured in a study of cytomegalovirus exposure and HLA in healthy donors. Study context: Most donors, around 81% of 398 genotyped, fell in the Caucasian-associated ancestry cluster.

The CDR3 sequence is 17 residues long. V dropped 2 bases and J dropped 2; count of bases not matched to a gene: 12. Germline CDR1 MGHRA, CDR2 YSYEKL. This PCR relied on a set of 60 Vbeta primers and 13 Jbeta primers. The protocol was immunoSEQ multiplex PCR, while the TCRdb copy is restricted to in-frame clones and leaves out a portion. The data show more than 100,000 clones, more than 60% seen once. Study-level findings and limits: HLA restriction was apparent for most CMV-associated TCR beta chains in a later analysis. The Asian-associated ancestry cluster reportedly had fewer N-insertions than the 666-donor mean in a later analysis.

This clone has only a few counts. Its antigen is as yet unknown. Sequenced material: PBMCs. The TCR comes from a man aged 35 to 55 in good health and CMV-seropositive. V gene TRBV4-1 combines with J gene TRBJ2-7, with TRBD1 identical over 7 bases. The CDR3 loop reads CASSQRRIGDRAYEQYF. The CDR3 DNA reads as TGCGCCAGCAGCCAACGGAGAATAGGTGACAGGGCCTACGAGCAGTACTTC.